Shown below are 7 T cell receptor beta chains from a single sample sequenced in a study of T cell changes during pregnancy in multiple sclerosis. Some clones are missing from TCRdb's copy, which holds only in-frame ones; the method was immunoSEQ multiplex PCR. The sample yields 90,000 to 95,000 clones, approximately 92% seen once. The sample consisted of peripheral blood, taken in the first trimester of pregnancy. The receptor source for this set is a female donor with multiple sclerosis, enrolled in a pregnancy study.

The rearrangement uses TRBV16 and TRBJ2-6; TRBD1 matches at 8 bases. Losses at the gene ends were 1 base for V and 2 bases for J; bases not matched to a gene: 1. Germline CDR1 and CDR2: KGHSY and FQNENV. This CDR3 spans 16 amino acids. The CDR3 spells CASSQWDRTGANVLTF. For the CDR3, the DNA is TGTGCCAGCAGCCAATGGGACAGGACTGGGGCCAACGTCCTGACTTTC.

V is TRBV7-9 and J is TRBJ1-4; TRBD1 matches 8 bases. J lost 8 bases, V lost 1 base, and 6 bases had no gene match. The CDR3 is made up of 15 amino acids. Germline V gene data show CDR1 as SEHNR and CDR2 as FQNEAQ (reference sequence). CDR3 nucleotides: TGTGCCAGCAGCTTAGGGACAGGGCAGGAGGAAAAACTGTTTTTT. It translates to CASSLGTGQEEKLFF. The entire variable domain, with the rest obtained from reference TRBV7-9 and TRBJ1-4, is as follows: DTGVSQNPRHKITKRGQNVTFRCDPISEHNRLYWYRQTLGQGPEFLTYFQNEAQLEKSRLLSDRFSAERPKGSFSTLEIQRTEQGDSAMYLCASSLGTGQEEKLFFGSGTQLSVL.

V is TRBV9 and J is TRBJ1-5; TRBD1 is a possible D gene (5 bases). The CDR3 is 15 residues long. Germline V gene data show CDR1 as SGDLS and CDR2 as YYNGEE. Trimming pared 1 base from V and 1 base from J, leaving 9 bases between. The CDR3 coding sequence is TGTGCCAGCAGCGTATCGGGGGGGAGCAATCAGCCCCAGCATTTT. Residues: CASSVSGGSNQPQHF.

This sequence joins TRBV20-1 and TRBJ2-1; weak D call: TRBD2 (6 bases). The CDR3 consists of 11 residues. From germline, CDR1 is DFQATT and CDR2 SNEGSKA (reference sequence). V shed 1 base and J shed 10 bases, with 8 bases lying between them. This chain's CDR3 is CSARVRGEQFF. As DNA, the CDR3 is TGCAGTGCTAGAGTTCGGGGGGAGCAGTTCTTC.

The J gene is TRBJ2-3, the V gene TRBV7-3; 12 nucleotides agree with TRBD2. The CDR3 is 17 residues long. Trimming cost V 5 bases and J 2 bases; bases outside gene matches: 8. CDR1 SGHTA and CDR2 FQGTGA come from the germline V gene. The CDR3 is CASSANRLAGDTDTQYF. In nucleotides, the CDR3 is TGTGCCAGCAGCGCTAACCGACTAGCGGGGGACACAGATACGCAGTATTTT.

CDR3 sequence reads: CASSRRTGDNYGYTF. In DNA form, the CDR3 reads TGTGCCAGCAGCCGCCGGACAGGGGATAACTATGGCTACACCTTC. This sequence joins TRBV14 and TRBJ1-2; 9 bases align to TRBD1. V trimming: 4 bases; J trimming: 1 base; junction bases outside the gene matches: 4. From germline, CDR1 is SGHDN and CDR2 FVKESK. The CDR3 is 15 residues long. Drawing the rest from reference TRBV14 and TRBJ1-2, the complete variable domain is EAGVTQFPSHSVIEKGQTVTLRCDPISGHDNLYWYRRVMGKEIKFLLHFVKESKQDESGMPNNRFLAERTGGTYSTLKVQPAELEDSGVYFCASSRRTGDNYGYTFGSGTRLTVV.

CDR3 amino acids: CASNEEGPMNTEAFF. The DNA of the CDR3 is TGTGCCAGCAATGAGGAGGGCCCCATGAACACTGAAGCTTTCTTT. V gene TRBV25-1 combines with J gene TRBJ1-1; D gene uncertain. Germline CDR1 is MGHDK and CDR2 is SYGVNS. V was cut by 7 bases and J by 0 bases, with 15 bases left in between. The CDR3 has 15 residues.